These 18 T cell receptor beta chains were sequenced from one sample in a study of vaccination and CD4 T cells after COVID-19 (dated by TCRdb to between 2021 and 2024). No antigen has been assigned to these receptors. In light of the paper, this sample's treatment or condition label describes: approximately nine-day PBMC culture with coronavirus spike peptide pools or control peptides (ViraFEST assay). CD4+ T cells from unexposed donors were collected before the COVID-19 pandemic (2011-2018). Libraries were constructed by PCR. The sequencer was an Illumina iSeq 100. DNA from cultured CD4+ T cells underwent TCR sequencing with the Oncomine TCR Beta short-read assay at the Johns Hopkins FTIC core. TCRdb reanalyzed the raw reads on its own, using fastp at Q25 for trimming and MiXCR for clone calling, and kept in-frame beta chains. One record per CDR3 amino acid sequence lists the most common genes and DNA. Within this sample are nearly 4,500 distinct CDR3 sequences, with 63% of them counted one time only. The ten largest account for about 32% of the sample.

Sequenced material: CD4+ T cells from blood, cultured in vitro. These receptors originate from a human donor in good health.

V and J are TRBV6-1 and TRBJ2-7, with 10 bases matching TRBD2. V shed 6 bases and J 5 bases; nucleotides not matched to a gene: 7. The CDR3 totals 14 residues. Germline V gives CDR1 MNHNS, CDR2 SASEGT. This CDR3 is CASSIGTSENEQYF. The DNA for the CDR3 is TGTGCCAGCAGCATCGGGACTAGCGAAAACGAGCAGTACTTC.

The CDR3 is CASSGPEAETQYF. The CDR3 DNA follows: TGTGCCAGCAGCGGCCCCGAGGCGGAGACCCAGTACTTC. The V gene is TRBV7-2, the J gene TRBJ2-5; no firm D call. CDR3 size: 13 residues. Per germline, CDR1 SGHTA and CDR2 FQGNSA. Deletions cut 5 bases from V and 5 bases from J, with 12 bases between.

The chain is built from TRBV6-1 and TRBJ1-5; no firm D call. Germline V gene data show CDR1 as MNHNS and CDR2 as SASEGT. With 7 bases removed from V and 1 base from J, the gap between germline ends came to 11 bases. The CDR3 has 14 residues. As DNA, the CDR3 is TGTGCCAGCATGGGCAGTAGCAGCAATCAGCCCCAGCATTTT. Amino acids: CASMGSSSNQPQHF.

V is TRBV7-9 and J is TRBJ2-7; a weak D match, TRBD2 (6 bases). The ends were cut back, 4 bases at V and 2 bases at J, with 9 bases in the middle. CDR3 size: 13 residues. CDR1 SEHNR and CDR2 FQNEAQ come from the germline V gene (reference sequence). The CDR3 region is CASSYGTAYEQYF. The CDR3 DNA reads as TGTGCCAGCAGCTACGGGACTGCCTACGAGCAGTACTTC. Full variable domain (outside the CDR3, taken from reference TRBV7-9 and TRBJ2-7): DTGVSQNPRHKITKRGQNVTFRCDPISEHNRLYWYRQTLGQGPEFLTYFQNEAQLEKSRLLSDRFSAERPKGSFSTLEIQRTEQGDSAMYLCASSYGTAYEQYFGPGTRLTVT.

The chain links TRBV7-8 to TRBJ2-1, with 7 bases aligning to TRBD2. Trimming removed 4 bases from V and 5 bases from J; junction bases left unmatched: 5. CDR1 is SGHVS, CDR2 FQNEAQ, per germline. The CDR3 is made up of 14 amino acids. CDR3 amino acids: CASSSGGNHNEQFF. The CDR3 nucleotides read TGTGCCAGCAGCTCCGGGGGGAACCACAATGAGCAGTTCTTC.

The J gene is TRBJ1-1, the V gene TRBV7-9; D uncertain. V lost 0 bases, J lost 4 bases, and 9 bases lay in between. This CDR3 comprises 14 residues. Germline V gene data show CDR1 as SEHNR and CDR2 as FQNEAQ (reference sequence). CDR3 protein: CASSLAFRSTEAFF. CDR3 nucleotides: TGTGCCAGCAGCTTAGCGTTTCGGAGCACTGAAGCTTTCTTT.

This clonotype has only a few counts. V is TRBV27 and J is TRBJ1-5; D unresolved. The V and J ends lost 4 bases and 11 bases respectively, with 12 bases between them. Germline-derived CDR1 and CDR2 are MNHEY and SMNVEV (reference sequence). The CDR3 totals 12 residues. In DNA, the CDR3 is TGTGCCAGCAGTTCCCCCGGTCGGACCCAGCATTTT. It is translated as CASSSPGRTQHF.

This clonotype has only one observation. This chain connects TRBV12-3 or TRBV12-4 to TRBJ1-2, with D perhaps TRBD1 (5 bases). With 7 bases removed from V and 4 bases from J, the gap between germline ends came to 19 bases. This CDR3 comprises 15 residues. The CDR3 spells CASTAGSGSAYGYTF. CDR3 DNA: TGTGCCAGCACCGCCGGGTCAGGGTCTGCCTATGGCTACACCTTC.

The CDR3 loop reads CSAVQGAANYGYTF. The CDR3 DNA is TGCAGTGCTGTACAGGGGGCAGCTAACTATGGCTACACCTTC. The chain recombines TRBV20-1 with TRBJ1-2; 9 bases map to TRBD1. The CDR3 length is 14 residues. V trimming: 5 bases; J trimming: 0 bases; junction bases outside the gene matches: 4. Germline-derived CDR1 and CDR2 are DFQATT and SNEGSKA (reference sequence).

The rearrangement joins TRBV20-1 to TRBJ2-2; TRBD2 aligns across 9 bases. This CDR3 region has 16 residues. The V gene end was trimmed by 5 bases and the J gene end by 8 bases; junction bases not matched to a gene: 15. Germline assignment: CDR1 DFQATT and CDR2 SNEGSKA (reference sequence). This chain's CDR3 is CSAPSTSGVGRGELFF. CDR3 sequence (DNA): TGCAGTGCTCCCTCGACTAGCGGAGTTGGCAGGGGGGAGCTGTTTTTT.

The CDR3 reads CASSLGAGSGEQYF. CDR3 in DNA: TGTGCCAGCAGCTTAGGGGCAGGGTCAGGCGAGCAGTACTTC. This rearrangement joins TRBV11-2 to TRBJ2-7; tentatively, D is TRBD1 (5 bases). The CDR3 is 14 amino acids. Trimming shortened V by 1 base and J by 6 bases, and 13 bases separated the two germline ends. CDR1 and CDR2 from the germline V gene are SGHAT and FQNNGV.

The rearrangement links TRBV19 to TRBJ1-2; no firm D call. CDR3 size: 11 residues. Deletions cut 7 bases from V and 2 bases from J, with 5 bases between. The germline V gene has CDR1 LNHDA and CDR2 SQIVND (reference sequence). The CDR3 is CASKKNYGYTF. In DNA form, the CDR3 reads TGTGCCAGTAAGAAGAACTATGGCTACACCTTC. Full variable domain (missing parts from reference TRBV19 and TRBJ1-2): DGGITQSPKYLFRKEGQNVTLSCEQNLNHDAMYWYRQDPGQGLRLIYYSQIVNDFQKGDIAEGYSVSREKKESFPLTVTSAQKNPTAFYLCASKKNYGYTFGSGTRLTVV.

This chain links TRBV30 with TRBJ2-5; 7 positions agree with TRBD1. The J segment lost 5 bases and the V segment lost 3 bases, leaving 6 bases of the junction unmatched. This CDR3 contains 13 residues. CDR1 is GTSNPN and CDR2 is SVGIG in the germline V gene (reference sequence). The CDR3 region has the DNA TGTGCCTGGAGCGGGGACAGAGGCGAGACCCAGTACTTC. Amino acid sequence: CAWSGDRGETQYF.

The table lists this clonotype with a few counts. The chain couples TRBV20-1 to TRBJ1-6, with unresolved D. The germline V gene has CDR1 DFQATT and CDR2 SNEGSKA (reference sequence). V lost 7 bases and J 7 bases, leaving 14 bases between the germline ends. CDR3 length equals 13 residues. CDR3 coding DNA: TGCAGTGTTCAGACCACTTCGAATTCACCCCTCCACTTT. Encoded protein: CSVQTTSNSPLHF.

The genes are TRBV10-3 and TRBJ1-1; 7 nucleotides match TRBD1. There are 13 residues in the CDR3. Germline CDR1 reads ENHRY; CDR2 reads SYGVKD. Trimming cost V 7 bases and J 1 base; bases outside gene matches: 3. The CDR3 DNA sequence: TGTGCCATCACCAGGACAGGGAACACTGAAGCTTTCTTT. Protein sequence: CAITRTGNTEAFF.

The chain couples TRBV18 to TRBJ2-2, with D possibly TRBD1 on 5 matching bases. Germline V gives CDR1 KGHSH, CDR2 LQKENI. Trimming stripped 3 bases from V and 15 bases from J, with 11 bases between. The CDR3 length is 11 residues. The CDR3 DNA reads TGTGCCAGCTCACCGGAAGGGGCGATGTTTTTT. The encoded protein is CASSPEGAMFF.

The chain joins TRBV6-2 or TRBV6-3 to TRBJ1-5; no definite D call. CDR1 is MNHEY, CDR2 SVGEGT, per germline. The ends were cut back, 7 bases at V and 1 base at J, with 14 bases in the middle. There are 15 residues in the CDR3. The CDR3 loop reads CASTSSGVSNQPQHF. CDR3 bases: TGTGCCAGCACCTCCTCGGGAGTCAGCAATCAGCCCCAGCATTTT.

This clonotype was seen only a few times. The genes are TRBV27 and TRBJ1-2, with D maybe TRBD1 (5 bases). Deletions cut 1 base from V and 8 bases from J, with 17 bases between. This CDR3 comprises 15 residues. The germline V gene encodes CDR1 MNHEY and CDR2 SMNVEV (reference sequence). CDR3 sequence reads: CASSLYPGQGSGYTF. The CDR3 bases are TGTGCCAGCAGTTTATACCCCGGCCAGGGTTCGGGCTACACCTTC.